Below, 4 T cell receptor beta chains from the same sample are listed, as sequenced in a study of shared clonotypes between healthy human individuals. Clones were sequenced by immunoSEQ multiplex PCR, and TCRdb holds only the in-frame ones, with some missing. The table has about a million clones, about 75% seen once. The sequenced material came from memory CD4+ T cells sorted from blood. Subset indicated: CD45RA-negative fraction. All receptors derive from a young man in good health.

The chain links TRBV29-1 to TRBJ2-5; D is unclear. The tail of the sequence fits TRBJ2-7 better, so the J call may be wrong. This CDR3 is 14 amino acids long. Germline V gene sequence: CDR1 SQVTM, CDR2 ANQGSEA. CDR3 residues: CSVGLPGGSYEQYF. The CDR3, as DNA: TGCAGCGTTGGTTTGCCGGGTGGGTCCTACGAGCAGTACTTC.

The V call is TRBV2, the J call TRBJ1-1; the D gene is possibly TRBD1 (6 bases). Germline CDR1 is SNHLY and CDR2 is FYNNEI. The V gene lost 6 bases and the J gene lost 3 bases, with 17 bases spanning the gap. This CDR3 has 15 amino acids. As DNA, the CDR3 is TGTGCCAGCAGAGTTTTCGGGGGCCCGGACACTGAAGCTTTCTTT. Its protein product is CASRVFGGPDTEAFF.

The rearrangement links TRBV5-1 to TRBJ1-2; TRBD1 agrees at 10 bases. The CDR3 is 16 amino acids. Per germline, CDR1 SGHRS and CDR2 YFSETQ. V dropped 4 bases and J dropped 8; count of bases not matched to a gene: 14. The CDR3 protein is CASSQGGTGDFLGYTF. CDR3 bases: TGCGCCAGCAGCCAGGGCGGGACAGGGGACTTTCTAGGCTACACCTTC. Using reference TRBV5-1 and TRBJ1-2 for the parts outside the CDR3, the full variable domain is KAGVTQTPRYLIKTRGQQVTLSCSPISGHRSVSWYQQTPGQGLQFLFEYFSETQRNKGNFPGRFSGRQFSNSRSEMNVSTLELGDSALYLCASSQGGTGDFLGYTFGSGTRLTVV.

This clone was detected a few times. In the same sample, other DNA sequences code for this CDR3. The rearrangement joins TRBV6-5 to TRBJ1-2; 9 bases align to TRBD1. This CDR3 is built from 13 residues. From germline, CDR1 is MNHEY and CDR2 SVGAGI. J gave up 8 bases and V 2 bases, and 3 bases lay outside the gene matches. The CDR3 region is CASSYRTGGGYTF. In DNA form, the CDR3 reads TGTGCCAGCAGTTACCGAACAGGGGGCGGCTACACCTTC.